The sequence of this T cell receptor beta chain was determined in a study of post-analysis software for immune sequencing data. The CDR3 loop spans 14 amino acids. The ends were cut back, 4 bases at V and 4 bases at J, with 10 bases in the middle. The V gene's germline CDR1 is KGHDR and CDR2 SFDVKD. Unique molecular identifiers were built into the TCR beta cDNA libraries. Each batch of 1 to 10 million T cells produced 500,000 to 550,000 cDNA molecules. One entry per CDR3 protein results from TCRdb running MiXCR on the PCR reads. The sample has approximately 660,000 distinct CDR3 sequences; approximately 59% are singletons. On this clonotype itself: Its specificity is not known.

Study conclusions and caveats: In patients, TRBV5-6, TRBV5-1 and TRBV20-1 belonged to about five TRBV segments found more frequently than in controls. Normalized Chao1 diversity in multiple sclerosis patients fell significantly below that of controls. Samples made in the same batch grouped tightly together by F measure.

This receptor was identified in a girl aged 2 to 9 with multiple sclerosis. Specimen: blood. The V call is TRBV24-1, the J call TRBJ2-1; D possibly corresponds to TRBD1 (6 bases). CDR3 sequence (DNA): TGTGCCACCAGTGACACGACAGGATACAATGAGCAGTTCTTC. Translated: CATSDTTGYNEQFF.